The clone carrying this TCR beta chain showed up just a few times. These data belong to a study of blood T cell repertoires in COVID-19. In the study overall: The samples span acute and convalescent COVID-19 from the United States, Italy and Spain. T cells, B-cell-depleted T cells, or PBMCs supplied cDNA or gDNA.

Authors' data handling: Amplified reference gene primers provided the basis for estimating nucleated cell counts. The method was immunoSEQ multiplex PCR; TCRdb's version includes in-frame clones alone and lacks a portion of them. The DNA gave D and trimming, while V, J and clone size come from that table. The table shows some 250,000 clones, with under 90% occurring only once. Germline lookup yields CDR1 KGHSH and CDR2 LQKENI. This CDR3 contains 16 residues. The V end lost 2 bases, the J end lost 2 bases, and 15 bases lay between the germline ends. The TCR originated in a woman younger than 35 with acute or convalescent COVID-19. J is TRBJ1-2 and V is TRBV18; D might be TRBD1 (6 bases). Specimen: peripheral blood. CDR3 coding DNA: TGTGCCAGCTCACCAATGTTGGGGGCGGACAACTATGGCTACACCTTC. It is translated as CASSPMLGADNYGYTF.